This T cell receptor (beta chain) came from a study of T cells after posttransplantation cyclophosphamide. Study-wide findings and caveats: Skin or GI-infiltrating T cells shared few TRB sequences with blood. After PTCy, TRB diversity resembled that of CNI/methotrexate controls. Donor CD8+ memory clones often dominated recipient blood repertoires at later times.

Treatment was busulfan-fludarabine conditioning, a marrow graft, and cyclophosphamide on days +3 and +4. CDR3 length: 16 residues. V dropped 8 bases and J dropped 9; count of bases not matched to a gene: 17. Germline CDR1 MDHEN, CDR2 SYDVKM. The data were produced by immunoSEQ multiplex PCR, yet TCRdb's version contains in-frame clones alone and is incomplete. The sample contains roughly 19,000 clones, approximately 86% of which appear only once. Concerning this clone: The antigen is unknown.

Source: PBMCs, taken after allogeneic stem cell transplant with posttransplant cyclophosphamide. The clonotype was recovered from a female patient between 40 and 50 years old who received an allogeneic stem cell transplant from a related donor, was CMV-positive, and had no GVHD. Part of the T cell pool may stem from the graft donor. The chain employs TRBV28 and TRBJ2-1; TRBD2 agrees at 9 bases. Here the CDR3 DNA reads TGTGCCAGCTCCCGCGGGGGTCTTGCGGGAGGGATTGAGCAGTTCTTC. This encodes CASSRGGLAGGIEQFF.